This T cell receptor beta chain comes out of a study of long-term antiretroviral therapy in people with HIV. Study-wide background: The 2015 immediate-ART recommendation came about a decade after the earliest samples. The study's findings and limits: Specimens of blood were obtained during about 2003 to 2017, possibly under older ART regimens. Diversity measured after ART increased yet remained under transplant donor controls. Among HIV repertoires, CDR3 length ranges were narrower than those of controls.

With survey level as its setting, the immunoSEQ assay was v3.0. TCRdb keeps only in-frame clones here, not all; method: immunoSEQ multiplex PCR. The data contain about 24,000 clones, around 86% of them singletons. Turning to this clone: What it recognizes is unknown.

This CDR3 has 11 amino acids. From germline, CDR1 is ENHRY and CDR2 SYGVKD. Trimming took 10 bases from V and 5 from J, leaving 12 bases between them. This TCR derives from a man aged 50-59 years with HIV. The rearrangement joins TRBV10-3 to TRBJ2-7; weak D call: TRBD2 (5 bases). The specimen was unsorted PBMCs, collected 0.4 years after starting antiretroviral therapy. The CDR3 DNA sequence: TGTGCCACAGGTAGCGTCAACGAGCAGTACTTC. Protein sequence: CATGSVNEQYF.